This TCR beta chain appears in the sequencing data of a study of regulatory dendritic cells for organ transplantation. Notes on this clone: The antigen is unknown.

Measured with immunoSEQ multiplex PCR; TCRdb has only the in-frame clones, and not every one. The top ten clones hold about 0.7% of a sample with around 20,000 clones, 70% to 90% of them seen once. Sorted subsets were CFSE-labeled and cultured roughly five days with allogeneic dendritic cells. FACS sorted CD4+ or CD8+ T cells into CD45RA+ naive and CD45RO+ memory. Overall study findings and caveats: Memory CD8+ clonal expansion seemed more limited with regulatory than mature dendritic cells.

The sequence came from a human donor in good health. The specimen sequenced was naive CD4+ T cells from blood cultured with regulatory dendritic cells. Subset specified: CD45RA+ naive T cells.

This chain's CDR3 is CASSGRGKTYEQYF. CDR3 nucleotides: TGTGCCAGCAGTGGCAGGGGGAAGACCTACGAGCAGTACTTC. V usage is TRBV13 and J usage is TRBJ2-7; TRBD1 agrees at 7 bases. The J segment lost 2 bases and the V segment lost 6 bases, leaving 7 bases of the junction unmatched. The CDR3 is 14 amino acids. The germline V gene has CDR1 PRHDT and CDR2 FYEKMQ (reference sequence).